The next 23 T cell receptor beta chains were all read from a single sample in a study of blood T cell repertoires in COVID-19. Generated by immunoSEQ multiplex PCR, the TCRdb table keeps only in-frame clones and is missing some. The sample consists of some 280,000 clones, approximately 86% of them appearing once. Sample: peripheral blood. All receptors derive from a woman aged 50 to 60 with active or convalescent COVID-19.

The chain is built from TRBV5-1 and TRBJ1-4, with 11 positions matching TRBD1. Germline V CDR1 and CDR2: SGHRS, YFSETQ. Trimming cost V 4 bases and J 7 bases; bases outside gene matches: 3. This CDR3 spans 14 amino acids. CDR3 residues: CASSDGTGGEKLFF. The CDR3 nucleotides are TGCGCCAGCAGCGACGGGACAGGGGGTGAAAAACTGTTTTTT.

The genes are TRBV19 and TRBJ2-2; D gene unclear. This CDR3 region has 12 residues. Germline V gene sequence: CDR1 LNHDA, CDR2 SQIVND (reference sequence). Trimming took off 4 bases at V and 8 bases at J, with 8 bases between the two ends. CDR3 in DNA: TGTGCCAGTAGTAGTACTCTGGGGGAGCTGTTTTTT. Translation gives CASSSTLGELFF.

The gene calls are TRBV5-1 and TRBJ2-5; 16 nucleotides agree with TRBD2. This CDR3 spans 17 amino acids. The trim removed 4 bases at V and 1 base at J, leaving 4 bases unmatched. Germline V gene lookup returns CDR1 SGHRS and CDR2 YFSETQ. Here the CDR3 DNA reads TGCGCCAGCAGCGGGGGACTAGCGGGAGGGTTCCAAGAGACCCAGTACTTC. This gives the protein CASSGGLAGGFQETQYF.

This chain uses TRBV13 with TRBJ2-7; TRBD2 matches 9 bases. This CDR3 spans 16 amino acids. The germline CDR1 and CDR2 sequences are PRHDT and FYEKMQ (reference sequence). V was pared by 4 bases and J by 4 bases, with 11 bases of the junction left unmatched. The CDR3 loop is CASSSGRLAGKYEQYF. CDR3 sequence (DNA): TGTGCCAGCAGCTCGGGGCGGCTAGCGGGAAAGTACGAGCAGTACTTC.

This clone was seen more than once but under ten times. The rearrangement joins TRBV19 to TRBJ1-2; D might be TRBD1 (6 bases). Germline-derived CDR1 and CDR2 are LNHDA and SQIVND (reference sequence). The V gene lost 10 bases and the J gene lost 8 bases, with 20 bases spanning the gap. CDR3 length equals 13 residues. The CDR3 DNA reads TGTGCCACTGGATCCAGGGGACCAGGGGGCTACACCTTC. As protein: CATGSRGPGGYTF.

V gene TRBV27 combines with J gene TRBJ1-6, with a tentative D call TRBD1 (6 bases). This CDR3 is built from 14 residues. Trimming removed 2 bases at V and 6 bases at J, with 8 bases between. Germline V CDR1 and CDR2: MNHEY, SMNVEV (reference sequence). CDR3 in amino acids: CASSLRTVNSPLHF. As DNA, the CDR3 is TGTGCCAGCAGTTTAAGGACAGTTAATTCACCCCTCCACTTT.

The CDR3 DNA follows: TGTGCCATCGGGGAAGCAACAGGGGAATCACCCCTCCACTTT. Translating gives CAIGEATGESPLHF. The chain links TRBV10-3 to TRBJ1-6; 7 nucleotides line up with TRBD1. The CDR3 runs 14 residues. Germline V gene lookup returns CDR1 ENHRY and CDR2 SYGVKD. Trimming took 8 bases from V and 10 from J; bases not matched to a gene: 11.

J is TRBJ2-7 and V is TRBV6-1, with 12 bases identical to TRBD2. The CDR3 covers 17 residues. In germline, CDR1 is MNHNS, CDR2 SASEGT. V trimming: 4 bases; J trimming: 7 bases; junction bases outside the gene matches: 14. The CDR3 loop is CASSAHPKLAGGQEQYF. The CDR3 DNA reads as TGTGCCAGCAGTGCCCATCCTAAACTAGCGGGAGGTCAAGAGCAGTACTTC.

The rearrangement uses TRBV6-1 and TRBJ1-5; maybe TRBD1 (6 bases). Germline V gene lookup returns CDR1 MNHNS and CDR2 SASEGT. The CDR3 runs to 15 residues. Trimming pared 0 bases from V and 5 bases from J, leaving 11 bases between. CDR3 nucleotide sequence: TGTGCCAGCAGTGAAGCGCTTGCAGGGGATCAGCCCCAGCATTTT. The encoded protein is CASSEALAGDQPQHF.

The rearrangement links TRBV27 to TRBJ2-5; a weak D match, TRBD2 (7 bases). Germline CDR1 is MNHEY and CDR2 is SMNVEV (reference sequence). The CDR3 has 16 amino acids. For the CDR3, the DNA is TGTGCAAGTCGGGGGGCAGCGGTCCTGTGGCAGGAGACCCAGTACTTC. Translating it yields CASRGAAVLWQETQYF.

This chain joins TRBV2 and TRBJ1-6, with TRBD1 identical over 9 bases. Unmatched junction bases numbered 5, after V lost 5 bases and J lost 9 bases. Germline V gene sequence: CDR1 SNHLY, CDR2 FYNNEI. This CDR3 spans 14 amino acids. The CDR3 sequence: CASSPGTGLSPLHF. The CDR3 DNA sequence: TGTGCCAGCAGTCCCGGGACAGGGCTTTCACCCCTCCACTTT.

CDR3 sequence: CASSQVLAGILFF. The CDR3 DNA sequence: TGTGCCAGCAGCCAAGTCCTAGCGGGAATTCTGTTCTTC. V and J are TRBV3-1 (or the pseudogene TRBV3-2) and TRBJ2-1; 9 bases match TRBD2. This CDR3 region has 13 residues. The germline gives CDR1 LGHDT, CDR2 YNNKEL (reference sequence). V lost 1 base to trimming and J lost 15 bases; unmatched junction nucleotides: 7.

This clone occurred a few times. This rearrangement joins TRBV28 to TRBJ1-2; D is ambiguous. The CDR3 contains 13 residues. The germline V gene encodes CDR1 MDHEN and CDR2 SYDVKM. V was clipped by 1 base and J by 7 bases, with 10 bases between them. The CDR3 is CASSLFGQSGYTF. The CDR3 DNA sequence: TGTGCCAGCAGTTTATTTGGGCAAAGTGGCTACACCTTC.

This chain links TRBV11-3 with TRBJ1-5; D is possibly TRBD1 (5 bases). Germline lookup yields CDR1 SGHNT and CDR2 YENEEA. This CDR3 has 16 amino acids. Trimming left V 4 bases short and J 0 bases short, with 13 bases between. This chain's CDR3 is CASSSPDRYSNQPQHF. The CDR3 DNA is TGTGCCAGCAGCTCCCCCGACAGATATAGCAATCAGCCCCAGCATTTT.

This sequence joins TRBV18 and TRBJ2-7; D is perhaps TRBD2 (6 bases). Trimming stripped 3 bases from V and 3 bases from J, with 15 bases between. The CDR3 length is 15 residues. Germline V gene sequence: CDR1 KGHSH, CDR2 LQKENI. CDR3 in amino acids: CASSPGRGGVYEQYF. The CDR3 DNA follows: TGTGCCAGCTCACCCGGACGCGGCGGGGTCTACGAGCAGTACTTC.

The chain links TRBV2 to TRBJ2-3; unclear D gene. The ends were cut back, 6 bases at V and 3 bases at J, with 13 bases in the middle. From germline, CDR1 is SNHLY and CDR2 FYNNEI. This CDR3 contains 14 residues. The CDR3 DNA sequence: TGTGCCAGCAGGCCCGGGTTAGGTACAGATACGCAGTATTTT. Translated, it gives CASRPGLGTDTQYF.

In this sample, this clone turned up once. The chain links TRBV5-8 to TRBJ1-4, with D unresolved. Trimming took 4 bases from V and 5 from J, leaving 12 bases between them. The germline V gene has CDR1 SGHTS and CDR2 YDEGEE. The CDR3 length is 14 residues. The CDR3 region is CASSTRNPNEKLFF. Here the CDR3 DNA reads TGTGCCAGCAGCACCAGGAACCCAAATGAAAAACTGTTTTTT.

V usage is TRBV5-1 and J usage is TRBJ2-7, with TRBD1 matching over 8 bases. The trim removed 2 bases at V and 0 bases at J, leaving 7 bases unmatched. CDR1 and CDR2 from the germline V gene are SGHRS and YFSETQ. This CDR3 spans 16 amino acids. CDR3 DNA: TGCGCCAGCAGCTTCTCAGGGGGCCTACTCTCCTACGAGCAGTACTTC. This gives the protein CASSFSGGLLSYEQYF.

V usage is TRBV4-2 and J usage is TRBJ2-7; D possibly corresponds to TRBD2 (6 bases). Germline CDR1 reads LGHNA; CDR2 reads YNFKEQ. The CDR3 loop spans 15 amino acids. Trimming pared 0 bases from V and 3 bases from J, leaving 12 bases between. CDR3 DNA: TGTGCCAGCAGCCAAGACGTGGCGGGACTCTACGAGCAGTACTTC. Amino acids: CASSQDVAGLYEQYF.

The J gene is TRBJ1-1, the V gene TRBV7-2; D is ambiguous. V was shortened by 2 bases and J by 8 bases, with 12 bases between the two germline ends. The CDR3 runs to 13 residues. The germline CDR1 and CDR2 sequences are SGHTA and FQGNSA. The DNA for the CDR3 is TGTGCCAGCAGCTTACAGGCGCGCGGGGAAGCTTTCTTT. This gives the protein CASSLQARGEAFF.

The V call is TRBV6-5, the J call TRBJ2-5, with a tentative D call TRBD1 (5 bases). This CDR3 has 13 residues. V gave up 6 bases and J gave up 3 bases, with 11 bases separating them. In germline, CDR1 is MNHEY, CDR2 SVGAGI. CDR3 sequence: CASRDQGEETQYF. The CDR3 nucleotides read TGTGCCAGCAGAGACCAGGGCGAAGAGACCCAGTACTTC.

Ten or more counts support this clone. V usage is TRBV29-1 and J usage is TRBJ2-7, with a weak D call TRBD1 (6 bases). CDR3 length: 14 residues. The V gene lost 5 bases and the J gene lost 3 bases, with 17 bases spanning the gap. The V gene's germline CDR1 is SQVTM and CDR2 ANQGSEA. CDR3 bases: TGCAGCGTTCTAATAGAGACAGGACACTACGAGCAGTACTTC. It encodes CSVLIETGHYEQYF.

The genes are TRBV29-1 and TRBJ2-7, with 7 bases lining up with TRBD1. CDR3 length: 12 amino acids. With 4 bases clipped from V and 2 bases from J, the junction kept 2 bases outside the gene matches. Germline loops: CDR1 SQVTM, CDR2 ANQGSEA. As DNA, the CDR3 is TGCAGCGTTGGACAGGGAACCTACGAGCAGTACTTC. The encoded protein is CSVGQGTYEQYF.